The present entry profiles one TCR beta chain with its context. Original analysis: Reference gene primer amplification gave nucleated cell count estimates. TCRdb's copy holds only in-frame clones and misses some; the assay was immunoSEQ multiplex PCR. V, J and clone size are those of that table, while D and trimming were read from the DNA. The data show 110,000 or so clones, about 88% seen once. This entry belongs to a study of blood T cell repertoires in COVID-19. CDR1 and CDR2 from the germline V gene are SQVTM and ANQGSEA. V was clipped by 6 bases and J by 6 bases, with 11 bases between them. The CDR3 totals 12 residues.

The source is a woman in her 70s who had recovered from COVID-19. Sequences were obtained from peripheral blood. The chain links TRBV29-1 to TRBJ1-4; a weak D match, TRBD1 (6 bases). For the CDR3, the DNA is TGCAGCGTAGAGGGGGGGGATGAAAAACTGTTTTTT. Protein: CSVEGGDEKLFF.